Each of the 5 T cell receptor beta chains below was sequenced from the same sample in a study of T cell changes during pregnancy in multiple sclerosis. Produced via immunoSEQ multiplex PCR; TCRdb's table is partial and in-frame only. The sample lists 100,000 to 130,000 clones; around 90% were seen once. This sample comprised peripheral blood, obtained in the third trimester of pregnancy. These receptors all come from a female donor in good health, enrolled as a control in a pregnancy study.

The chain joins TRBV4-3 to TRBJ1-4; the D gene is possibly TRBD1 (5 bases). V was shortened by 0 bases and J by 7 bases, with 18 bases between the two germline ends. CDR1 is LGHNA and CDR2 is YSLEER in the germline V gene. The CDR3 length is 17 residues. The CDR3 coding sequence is TGCGCCAGCAGCCAAGATATACTGGGGGGAGGTTTTGAAAAACTGTTTTTT. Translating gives CASSQDILGGGFEKLFF.

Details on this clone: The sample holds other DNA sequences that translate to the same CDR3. The chain's CDR3 is CASSSRLAGGSEQYF. CDR3 coding DNA: TGTGCCAGCAGCTCCAGACTAGCGGGGGGCAGCGAGCAGTACTTC. V and J are TRBV7-9 and TRBJ2-7, with 13 positions matching TRBD2. From germline, CDR1 is SEHNR and CDR2 FQNEAQ (reference sequence). V lost 4 bases to trimming and J lost 6 bases; unmatched junction nucleotides: 6. The CDR3 is made up of 15 amino acids.

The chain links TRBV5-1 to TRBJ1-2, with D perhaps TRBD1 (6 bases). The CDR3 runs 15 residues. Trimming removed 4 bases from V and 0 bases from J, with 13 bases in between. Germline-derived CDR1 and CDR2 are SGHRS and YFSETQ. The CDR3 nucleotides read TGCGCCAGCAGCCGACAGGAAGTTTCTAACTATGGCTACACCTTC. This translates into CASSRQEVSNYGYTF. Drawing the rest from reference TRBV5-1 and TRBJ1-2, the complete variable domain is KAGVTQTPRYLIKTRGQQVTLSCSPISGHRSVSWYQQTPGQGLQFLFEYFSETQRNKGNFPGRFSGRQFSNSRSEMNVSTLELGDSALYLCASSRQEVSNYGYTFGSGTRLTVV.

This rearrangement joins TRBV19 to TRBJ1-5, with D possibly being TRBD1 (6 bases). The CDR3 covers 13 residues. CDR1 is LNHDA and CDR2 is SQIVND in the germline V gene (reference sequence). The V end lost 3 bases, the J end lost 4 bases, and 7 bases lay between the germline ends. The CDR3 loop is CASSMDSNQPQHF. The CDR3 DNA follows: TGTGCCAGTAGTATGGACAGTAATCAGCCCCAGCATTTT.

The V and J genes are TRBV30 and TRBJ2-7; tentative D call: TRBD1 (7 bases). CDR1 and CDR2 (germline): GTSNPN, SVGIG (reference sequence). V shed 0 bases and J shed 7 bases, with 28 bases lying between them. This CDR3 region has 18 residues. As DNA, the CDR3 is TGTGCCTGGAGTGTCACCCCCCTCCGACAGGGACTTTTCCGGGAGCAGTACTTC. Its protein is CAWSVTPLRQGLFREQYF.